This entry describes one T cell receptor beta chain. The record originates from a study of blood T cell repertoires in COVID-19. Study context: Italy, Spain and the United States were the sources of the convalescent and acute COVID-19 samples.

The CDR3 loop spans 15 amino acids. The germline V gene has CDR1 SGHTA and CDR2 FQGTGA. With 4 bases removed from V and 0 bases from J, the gap between germline ends came to 12 bases. Repertoires were generated with immunoSEQ multiplex PCR, while TCRdb's copy carries only in-frame clones and drops some. The sample has 200,000 to 250,000 clones; approximately 78% are singletons. The receptor was derived from a woman aged 80 or older with COVID-19, enrolled during active disease. The rearrangement joins TRBV7-3 to TRBJ1-1; tentative D call: TRBD1 (5 bases). Material: peripheral blood. In nucleotides, the CDR3 is TGTGCCAGCAGCTCAGGGCCAATATTGAACACTGAAGCTTTCTTT. Translated, it gives CASSSGPILNTEAFF.